These 25 T cell receptor delta chains share one sample of origin, sequenced in a study of γδ T cells in repeated Plasmodium falciparum infection. Gammadelta T cells were flow-sorted from PBMC into Vgamma9/Vdelta2+ and Vdelta2-negative populations for bulk analysis. TCRdb called clones from the multiplex PCR reads again using CATT. The table has about 57,000 delta-chain clones, about 1.5% seen once. The specimen sequenced was gamma-delta T cells from blood. The receptors stem from a pool of human donors (malaria-infected and uninfected, not separated).

As concerns this clone: It differs at one base from a far larger clone, so likely a read error. The same CDR3 also results from other DNA sequences found in this sample. The V and J genes are TRDV1 and TRDJ1; 7 bases align to TRDD3. The J gene was missing in TCRdb and was found by matching the end of the DNA to germline. The V gene's germline CDR1 is TSWWSYY and CDR2 QGS. This CDR3 has 21 residues. CDR3 bases: TGTGCTCTTGGGGATCTGGACGGTACTGGAGGATACGCCATATACACCGATGAACTCATCTTT. Its protein is CALGDLDGTGGYAIYTDELIF.

This clone came up many times. The gene calls are TRDV1 and TRDJ1, with 7 bases fitting TRDD3. The V and J ends lost 0 bases and 7 bases, in that order; junction bases with no gene match: 11. This CDR3 comprises 16 residues. Germline-derived CDR1 and CDR2 are TSWWSYY and QGS. The CDR3 bases are TGTGCTCTTGGGGAACTGAAAAGGGTGGGGGAGACTAAACTCATCTTT. It specifies CALGELKRVGETKLIF.

This clone appeared a few times. This likely traces to a read error, being one base from a far larger clone. Other DNA sequences from this sample encode an identical CDR3 as well. The rearrangement uses TRDV1 and TRDJ1; tentatively, D is TRDD3 (8 bases). The CDR3 contains 21 residues. Germline CDR1 reads TSWWSYY; CDR2 reads QGS. In nucleotides, the CDR3 is TGCGCTCTTGGGGAAGCCTTCCTCCTAATACTGGGGGGGTTGTACACCGATAAACTCATCTTT. Translating it yields CALGEAFLLILGGLYTDKLIF.

This clone was counted only a few times. A far larger clone is only one base removed, so a read error is likely. Other DNA variants within this sample encode the same CDR3. The V gene is listed as TRDV1; no J gene was called; TRDD3 is the table's D call and was not checked against the DNA. The CDR3 runs 19 residues. Germline V gives CDR1 TSWWSYY, CDR2 QGS. The CDR3 DNA reads as TGTGCTCTTGGGGATGGAGTCCTGTGGCTGGGGGCGCACACCGATAAACTTATCTTT. Its translation: CALGDGVLWLGAHTDKLIF.

This clone was recorded at least ten times. A far larger clone is a single base away, which makes a read error likely. The same CDR3 arises from other DNA sequences in this sample as well. The chain uses TRDV1 and TRDJ1; maybe TRDD2 (5 bases). Germline values: CDR1 TSWWSYY, CDR2 QGS. CDR3 size: 13 residues. The CDR3 coding sequence is TGTGCGCTTGGGTCCCCCTTCTCCGATAAACTCATCTTT. Its protein product is CALGSPFSDKLIF.

In this sample, this clone turned up a few times. The protein TCRdb lists belongs to a much larger clone and differs from this DNA's translation at residue 5, which points to a read error; the protein shown is made from the DNA. The rearrangement joins TRDV1 to TRDJ1; D possibly corresponds to TRDD3 (5 bases). The J gene was missing in TCRdb and was found by matching the end of the DNA to germline. Germline V CDR1 and CDR2: TSWWSYY, QGS. This CDR3 has 21 amino acids. The ends were cut back, 4 bases at V and 1 base at J, with 31 bases in the middle. CDR3 nucleotides: TGTGCTCTTGGGGGACCCCAAAGACATTCCGAGAGGGTATACGCCACCGATAAACTCATCTTT. This sequence encodes CALGGPQRHSERVYATDKLIF.

Relative to its sample, this clone is medium-sized. The sample holds other DNA sequences that translate to the same CDR3. The rearrangement joins TRDV1 to TRDJ1; no clear D gene. In germline, CDR1 is TSWWSYY, CDR2 QGS. Trimming took 5 bases from V and 0 from J, leaving 16 bases between them. The length of the CDR3 is 16 residues. The CDR3 DNA reads TGTGCTCTTGGGATCGAACAGCCCGCATACACCGATAAACTCATCTTT. This encodes CALGIEQPAYTDKLIF.

As to this clone: TCRdb shows a much larger clone's protein in place of this DNA's translation, and the two differ at residue 10, likely through a read error; the protein shown is translated from the DNA. The V and J genes are TRDV1 and TRDJ1, with D possibly being TRDD3 (6 bases). The J gene was missing in TCRdb and was found by matching the end of the DNA to germline. Trimming removed 1 base from V and 5 bases from J, with 23 bases in between. Per the germline V gene, CDR1 is TSWWSYY and CDR2 is QGS. This CDR3 is built from 18 residues. The CDR3 nucleotides read TGTGCTCTTGGGGAACGAGGCCCTACTATGCGGGGGACAGATAAACTCATCTTT. It codes for CALGERGPTMRGTDKLIF.

This clone showed up many times. The translation of this DNA and the TCRdb protein of a much larger clone differ at residue 11, probably owing to a read error; the protein shown here is translated from the DNA. This chain joins TRDV1 and TRDJ1; the D gene is possibly TRDD3 (5 bases). The CDR3 runs 20 residues. Trimming removed 2 bases at V and 1 base at J, with 26 bases between. Germline CDR1 is TSWWSYY and CDR2 is QGS. This CDR3 is CALGENSGPSPGVLTDKLIF. In DNA form, the CDR3 reads TGTGCTCTTGGGGAAAACAGCGGGCCATCCCCGGGGGTCCTCACCGATAAACTCATCTTT.

Comment on this clone: TCRdb assigns this DNA the protein of a much larger clone, which departs from its translation at residue 11; this likely reflects a read error, and the protein shown comes from translating the DNA. V is TRDV1 and J is TRDJ1; D remains ambiguous. Here the J gene came from matching the DNA to germline, since TCRdb omits it. CDR1 is TSWWSYY and CDR2 is QGS in the germline V gene. This CDR3 is 19 amino acids long. Trimming stripped 6 bases from V and 0 bases from J, with 26 bases between. The CDR3 DNA is TGTGCTCTTGGTCGTCCCCTTGTCGGGACCAGACCTTACACCGATAAACTCATCTTT. Its protein product is CALGRPLVGTRPYTDKLIF.

As regards this clone: Translating this DNA gives a protein that differs at residue 9 from the TCRdb one, which belongs to a much larger clone; a read error is likely, and the protein shown is this translation. This chain links TRDV1 with TRDJ1, with a tentative D call TRDD3 (5 bases). There are 19 residues in the CDR3. CDR1 is TSWWSYY, CDR2 QGS, per germline. Between the trimmed V and J ends, which lost 5 bases and 0 bases, there was a span of 25 bases. The CDR3 spells CALGNWSRILEGNTDKLIF. The CDR3, as DNA: TGTGCTCTTGGGAACTGGAGCCGCATACTGGAGGGGAACACCGATAAACTCATCTTT.

As to this clone: The protein recorded in TCRdb matches a much larger clone and deviates from this DNA's translation at residue 13, suggesting a read error; the protein here is obtained by translating the DNA. V usage is TRAV38-2/DV8 and J usage is TRDJ1; possibly TRDD3 for D (6 bases). Looked up from germline, CDR1 is TSESDYY and CDR2 is QEAYKQQN. Trimming took off 6 bases at V and 3 bases at J, with 27 bases between the two ends. The CDR3 totals 18 residues. CDR3 bases: TGTGCTTATAATCGTAATACCGGGGGACTTAGGTACGCCGATAAACTCATCTTT. Translating gives CAYNRNTGGLRYADKLIF.

This clone is categorized as medium-sized. Other DNA sequences within the sample encode an identical CDR3. The chain uses TRDV1 and TRDJ1; 12 bases agree with TRDD3. Germline V gives CDR1 TSWWSYY, CDR2 QGS. The CDR3 totals 20 residues. The V and J ends lost 1 base and 5 bases, in that order; junction bases with no gene match: 17. The CDR3: CALGEQERILLGDTSDKLIF. CDR3 coding DNA: TGTGCTCTTGGGGAACAGGAGAGGATTCTACTGGGGGATACTTCAGATAAACTCATCTTT.

This clone occurred a few times. TCRdb attributes to this sequence the protein of a much larger clone, which differs from the DNA translation at residue 13; a read error is likely, and the protein displayed is translated from the DNA. The chain joins TRDV2 to TRDJ2, with 8 bases that match TRDD3. No J segment appears in TCRdb, so it was assigned here by matching the sequence to germline. Germline CDR1 is GEAIGNYY and CDR2 is EKD. The CDR3 is 21 residues long. With V trimmed by 0 bases and J by 0 bases, 17 bases remained unmatched. The CDR3: CACDTGTVAYWGDPLTAQLFF. In DNA, the CDR3 is TGTGCCTGTGACACCGGTACGGTAGCGTACTGGGGGGACCCTTTGACAGCACAACTCTTCTTT.

This clone was observed a few times. This likely reflects a read error, since a far larger clone is one base away. Other DNA sequences in this specimen translate into the identical CDR3. The rearrangement uses TRDV1 and TRDJ1; TRDD3 matches 8 bases. The CDR3 length is 21 residues. Germline values: CDR1 TSWWSYY, CDR2 QGS. CDR3 bases: TGCGCTCTTGGGGAAGTTCGGATCCGGGTAAGACTGGGGGGCGACACCTATAAACTCATCTTT. Translated: CALGEVRIRVRLGGDTYKLIF.

In this sample, this clone turned up many times. The TCRdb protein, from a much larger clone, departs from this DNA's translation at residue 19, likely by read error; the protein shown derives from the DNA. The chain carries TRDV2 and TRDJ1, with 13 bases that match TRDD3. This CDR3 has 21 amino acids. Germline V CDR1 and CDR2: GEAIGNYY, EKD. The CDR3 bases are TGTGCCTGTGACACCGTTACTGGGGGATACGCCGAGCGGAAGGACACCGATAAACCCATCTTT. Amino acids: CACDTVTGGYAERKDTDKPIF.

This clone appeared a few times. V usage is TRDV1 and J usage is TRDJ1, with D perhaps TRDD2 (6 bases). No J gene was available from TCRdb, and it was assigned here by a germline match of the DNA. This CDR3 is built from 20 residues. With 3 bases removed from V and 1 base from J, the gap between germline ends came to 27 bases. CDR1 and CDR2 from the germline V gene are TSWWSYY and QGS. CDR3 protein: CALGDRDLPRLLLLTDKLIF. DNA of the CDR3: TGTGCTCTTGGGGACCGTGACCTTCCCCGTCTACTTTTACTCACCGATAAACTCATCTTT.

This clone occurred many times. A single base is all that separates this from a far larger clone, so a read error is likely. Other DNA sequences in this specimen translate into the identical CDR3. The rearrangement links TRDV1 to TRDJ1; 10 bases match TRDD3. Here the J gene was assigned by germline matching of the DNA, as TCRdb has none. The CDR3 runs to 21 residues. CDR1 and CDR2 from the germline V gene are TSWWSYY and QGS. In nucleotides, the CDR3 is TGTGCCCTTGGTCCCCTCCAACCCTCCATCCTACTGGGGGATGCCACCGATAAACTCATCTTT. Protein sequence: CALGPLQPSILLGDATDKLIF.

In this sample, this clone turned up a few times. It is likely a read error: a sequence one base away is far more abundant. Other DNA sequences within the sample encode an identical CDR3. This sequence joins TRDV2 and TRDJ4; D gene unclear. Trimming removed 0 bases from V and 5 bases from J, with 15 bases in between. This CDR3 region has 14 residues. CDR1 and CDR2 from the germline V gene are GEAIGNYY and EKD. In DNA form, the CDR3 reads TGTGCCTGTGACACCGTGGGAAACCCCGGGCCCCTGATCTTT. Translated: CACDTVGNPGPLIF.

This clone showed up just a few times. TCRdb records a much larger clone's protein for this DNA, with a difference at residue 3 that likely arises from a read error; the protein given is the translation of the DNA. V usage is TRDV1 and J usage is TRDJ1; TRDD3 might be the D (6 bases). TCRdb offers no J gene call, so here the DNA was matched to germline to obtain one. Germline CDR1 and CDR2: TSWWSYY and QGS. This CDR3 spans 20 amino acids. The CDR3 spells CAPGELGPYGNGHQADKLIF. In nucleotides, the CDR3 is TGTGCTCCTGGGGAACTAGGGCCCTATGGCAATGGCCACCAAGCCGATAAACTCATCTTT.

As to this clone: This DNA's translation differs at residue 5 from TCRdb's protein, which comes from a much larger clone; a read error is likely, and the protein shown is translated from the DNA. This chain connects TRDV1 to TRDJ1; 8 bases fit TRDD2. From germline, CDR1 is TSWWSYY and CDR2 QGS. The CDR3 runs to 23 residues. The CDR3 DNA sequence: TGTGCTCTTGGGAAACTCAAAATCTTCCTACTGACCCCGGGGATCATGTACACCGATAAACTCATCTTT. This gives the protein CALGKLKIFLLTPGIMYTDKLIF.

This clone was found a few times. The CDR3 sequence is CALGEGHRTGGYAREGDAYKLTF. CDR3 in DNA: TGTGCTCTTGGGGAAGGACACCGTACTGGGGGATACGCGAGGGAGGGGGATGCCTATAAACTCACCTTT. The J gene was not called, though the V gene is TRDV1; the table gives TRDD3 as D, unverified against the DNA. The germline V gene encodes CDR1 TSWWSYY and CDR2 QGS. CDR3 length: 23 residues.

This clone was observed many times. TCRdb records a much larger clone's protein for this DNA, with a difference at residue 15 that likely arises from a read error; the protein given is the translation of the DNA. J is TRDJ1 and V is TRDV1; 7 positions match TRDD3. This CDR3 is built from 17 residues. Germline CDR1 TSWWSYY, CDR2 QGS. The CDR3 loop is CALGELAALPPGDKPIF. The CDR3 DNA reads TGTGCTCTTGGGGAACTAGCCGCTCTACCTCCCGGGGATAAACCCATCTTT.

This clone was recorded a few times. The protein held in TCRdb is that of a much larger clone and does not match this DNA's translation at residue 16, likely because of a read error; the protein shown is translated from the DNA. The chain links TRDV3 to TRDJ1; D tentatively reads TRDD2 or TRDD3 (8 bases each). Assignment of the J gene here rests on matching the DNA to germline, because TCRdb gives none. This CDR3 comprises 21 residues. CDR1 and CDR2 (germline): TVYSNPD, GDNSRS (reference sequence). V lost 5 bases and J lost 3, with 40 bases in between. The CDR3 loop reads CALKDFLRFFPGGDYADKLIF. CDR3 coding DNA: TGTGCCCTAAAAGACTTCCTACGTTTTTTTCCTGGGGGAGATTACGCCGATAAACTCATCTTT.

This clone was seen a handful of times. A read error likely explains why the TCRdb protein, taken from a much larger clone, differs from this DNA's translation at residue 3; the protein shown is translated from the DNA. The CDR3, as DNA: TGTGCTATTGGCCGATCAAAGATTCCTGCCTTCCTTCGGGGGATAGGAGGGGGCACCGATAAACTCATCTTT. This gives the protein CAIGRSKIPAFLRGIGGGTDKLIF. This chain links TRDV1 with TRDJ1; D perhaps matches TRDD3 (8 bases). Germline V CDR1 and CDR2: TSWWSYY, QGS. This CDR3 has 24 amino acids.